These T cell receptor beta chains were read from a single sample in a study of CD8+ T cells in alopecia areata. The data were produced by immunoSEQ multiplex PCR, yet TCRdb's version contains in-frame clones alone and is incomplete. The sample includes about 160,000 clones, about three fifths of them seen just once. The sample consisted of CD4+ T cells sorted from blood, taken at week 4, from a patient treated with tofacitinib. These TCRs come from a human donor with alopecia areata. Both conserved end residues are trimmed from each CDR3.

v_gene,CDR3aa
TRBV7-2,ASSLPGLSQPQH
TRBV29-1,SVADRGLTGELF
TRBV5-1,ASSFGTGLTDTQY
TRBV29-1,SVARIRGSTVDEQF
TRBV2,AIGVFGGGAWSGEQF
TRBV21-1,ASSNSGGVYNEQF
TRBV9,ASSVAALGYGYT
TRBV29-1,SVVAGLGEKLF
TRBV7-9,ASSSSGYEQY
TRBV7-2,ASSLRTGSYEQY
TRBV15,ATSNHRGRGGLISYEQY
TRBV10-3,AIRRTGTNTEAF
TRBV29-1,SVEALPGVEQY
TRBV30,AWSQGDTQY
TRBV25-1,ASSAGQGSYEQY
TRBV29-1,SGGYNEQF